This T cell receptor beta chain is drawn from a study of cytomegalovirus exposure and HLA in healthy donors. V trimming: 1 base; J trimming: 7 bases; junction bases outside the gene matches: 9. The CDR3 has 15 amino acids. Germline values: CDR1 GTSNPN, CDR2 SVGIG (reference sequence). Study results and limitations: The authors judged a highly shared variant cluster likely a sequencing artifact. There were fewer than 200 TCR beta chains listed as cytomegalovirus-associated. V- and J-gene trimming of TCR beta was linked (in a later analysis) to a missense DCLRE1C variant. The classifier was said to identify cytomegalovirus status with high specificity and sensitivity.

Researchers ran the PCR with 60 Vbeta and 13 Jbeta primers. Measured with immunoSEQ multiplex PCR; TCRdb has only the in-frame clones, and not every one. This sample has 35,000 to 45,000 clones; 65% to 90% occur once, and the top ten carry over 9.5%. Worth noting for this clone: Antigen: not known.

The J gene is TRBJ2-2, the V gene TRBV30, with TRBD2 matching over 7 bases. The sample was PBMCs. This clonotype was obtained from a woman under 30 in good health and CMV-seropositive. The CDR3 region has the DNA TGTGCCTGGAGTGAACATGGGGGAGGGGTCGGGGAGCTGTTTTTT. This encodes CAWSEHGGGVGELFF.